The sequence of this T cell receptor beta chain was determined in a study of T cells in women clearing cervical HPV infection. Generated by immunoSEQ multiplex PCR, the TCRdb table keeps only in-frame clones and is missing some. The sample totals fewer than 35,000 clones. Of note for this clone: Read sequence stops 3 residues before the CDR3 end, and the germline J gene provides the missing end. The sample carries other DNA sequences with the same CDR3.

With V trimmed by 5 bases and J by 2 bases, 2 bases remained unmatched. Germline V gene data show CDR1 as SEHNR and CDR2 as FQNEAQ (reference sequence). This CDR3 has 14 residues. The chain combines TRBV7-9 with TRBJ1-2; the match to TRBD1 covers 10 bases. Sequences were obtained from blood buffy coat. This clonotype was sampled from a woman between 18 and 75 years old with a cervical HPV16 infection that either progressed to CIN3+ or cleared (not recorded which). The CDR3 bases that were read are TGTGCCAGCAGCCTGGGACAGGGGAACTATGGC. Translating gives CASSLGQGNYG. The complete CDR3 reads CASSLGQGNYGYTF.